This T cell receptor (beta chain) came from a study of blood T cell repertoires in COVID-19. Study summary: In each case, the material was cDNA or gDNA derived from T cells, B-cell-depleted T cells, or PBMCs.

This CDR3 has 13 residues. The V gene's germline CDR1 is MNHEY and CDR2 SVGAGI. Trimming took 6 bases from V and 5 from J; bases not matched to a gene: 6. Generated by immunoSEQ multiplex PCR, the TCRdb table keeps only in-frame clones and is missing some. This sample has under 95,000 clones, with about three quarters found just once. This chain uses TRBV6-5 with TRBJ2-7, with TRBD2 identical over 8 bases. Sequenced: peripheral blood. This clonotype was sampled from a man between 50 and 59 years old with active or convalescent COVID-19. The CDR3 DNA sequence: TGTGCCAGCAGGACCCGGGGGGGACACGAGCAGTACTTC. It is translated as CASRTRGGHEQYF.